The 5 T cell receptor beta chains in this list originate from one sample, sequenced in a study of blood T cells in healthy people across ages. Together with a sample-barcoded 5' primer, a J-beta primer mix was included in a second PCR lasting roughly 6 to 12 cycles. TCRdb reprocessed the 5' RACE reads via MiXCR and lists one record per CDR3 protein. The sample has around 2 million distinct CDR3 sequences; about 39% are singletons. The sample taken for sequencing was blood. These receptors originate from a human donor in good health.

The chain is built from TRBV6-5 and TRBJ2-3; D is undetermined. The CDR3 is 13 amino acids. Per germline, CDR1 MNHEY and CDR2 SVGAGI. V dropped 6 bases and J dropped 1 base, with 8 bases sitting between them. CDR3 DNA: TGTGCCAGCAGGAGTGCGGGCACAGATACGCAGTATTTT. It encodes CASRSAGTDTQYF.

This clonotype has just a few counts. The chain is built from TRBV19 and TRBJ2-1; possible D gene TRBD1, 5 bases. CDR1 and CDR2 (germline): LNHDA, SQIVND (reference sequence). The CDR3 covers 12 residues. V was clipped by 5 bases and J by 9 bases, with 11 bases between them. The CDR3 DNA reads TGTGCCAGTAGTCACCCTAGGGGTGAGCAGTTCTTC. This codes for CASSHPRGEQFF.

V usage is TRBV5-1 and J usage is TRBJ2-3; tentative D call: TRBD2 (6 bases). Per germline, CDR1 SGHRS and CDR2 YFSETQ. The CDR3 has 12 amino acids. V was cut by 3 bases and J by 9 bases, with 11 bases left in between. CDR3 DNA: TGCGCCAGCAGCTCCCGGGACTTGACGCAGTATTTT. Translation gives CASSSRDLTQYF.

The chain is built from TRBV3-1 and TRBJ1-2; D might be TRBD1 (5 bases). Between the trimmed V and J ends, which lost 7 bases and 6 bases, there was a span of 15 bases. The CDR3 covers 13 residues. Germline V lookup: CDR1 LGHDT, CDR2 YNNKEL (reference sequence). CDR3 DNA: TGTGCCAGCACTCCTGCGGCGGGGGATGGCTACACCTTC. As protein: CASTPAAGDGYTF.

The V and J genes are TRBV2 and TRBJ2-5, with D tentatively TRBD2 (6 bases). V was cut by 7 bases and J by 5 bases, with 11 bases left in between. The germline CDR1 and CDR2 sequences are SNHLY and FYNNEI. This CDR3 spans 12 amino acids. The CDR3 DNA follows: TGTGCCAGCAAGGCAGGGAGGGAGACCCAGTACTTC. This encodes CASKAGRETQYF.